This T cell receptor (beta chain) derives from a study of T-cell reconstitution after alpha-beta-depleted transplantation in children. General study findings and limits: Several hundred rapidly expanded clones from non-depleted graft cells reportedly supplied alpha-beta T cells about two months post-transplant. Newly produced T cells mostly accounted for T-cell counts and diversity one year post-transplant.

Between the trimmed V and J ends, which lost 0 bases and 4 bases, there was a span of 10 bases. CDR1 and CDR2 (germline): DFQATT, SNEGSKA (reference sequence). This CDR3 spans 14 amino acids. The TCRbeta library was prepared with unique molecular identifiers. TCRdb processed the PCR reads anew with MiXCR; each CDR3 protein has one entry. The top ten clones hold under 30% of a sample with about 230,000 distinct CDR3 sequences, 11% of them seen once. This clonotype has at least ten counts. What it binds is unknown. This TCR was recovered from a child younger than two with acute myeloid leukemia, due to receive a stem cell transplant. Sequencing used PBMCs, obtained before TCRalphabeta/CD19-depleted stem cell transplant. V gene TRBV20-1 combines with J gene TRBJ1-5; D is possibly TRBD1 (6 bases). CDR3 loop: CSARDDRSNQPQHF. In nucleotides, the CDR3 is TGCAGTGCTAGAGATGACAGGAGTAATCAGCCCCAGCATTTT.